Included here is one T cell receptor beta chain sequence, with context. The antigen is undetermined. Profiling relied on immunoSEQ multiplex PCR, and the TCRdb table lists in-frame clones only, not all of them. The table shows more than 95,000 clones, with more than 85% occurring only once. The CDR3 consists of 14 residues. The germline V gene encodes CDR1 MDHEN and CDR2 SYDVKM. V was cut by 7 bases and J by 11 bases, with 22 bases left in between. The sample originates from a study of graft-versus-host responses after intestinal transplantation. The study, taken as a whole, reports: Declines in HvG clones occurring early post-transplant were associated with peak circulating GvH clone levels. Patients who carried graft-donor T cell macrochimerism also had high graft-versus-host to host-versus-graft clonal ratios in their allografts.

J is TRBJ2-3 and V is TRBV28, with D perhaps being TRBD1 or TRBD2 (8 bases each). The material was unstimulated CD4+ T cells sorted from spleen or lymph node cells, obtained before intestinal transplant. This TCR derives from a human donor who received an intestinal transplant. The chain's CDR3 is CASISSGRGTGQYF. As DNA, the CDR3 is TGTGCCAGCATCTCTAGCGGGCGAGGGACAGGGCAGTATTTT.